This T cell receptor (beta chain) stems from a study of shared clonotypes between healthy human individuals. The wider study: The study used three CD4 naive, three CD4 memory, two CD8 naive and one CD8 memory plate per donor. Study-wide findings and caveats: When naive CD4 clonotypes were compared across a few donors, roughly 4.9% were shared.

As regards this clone: Its matching antigen is unknown.

CDR1 SQVTM and CDR2 ANQGSEA come from the germline V gene. This CDR3 has 16 amino acids. V was shortened by 0 bases and J by 5 bases, with 17 bases between the two germline ends. Original handling: Owing to the provision of junction-only sequences devoid of quality scores by immunoSEQ, filtering differed. Produced via immunoSEQ multiplex PCR; TCRdb's table is partial and in-frame only. D and trimming come from the DNA, and the V and J calls and clone size come from that table. The repertoire holds about 380,000 clones, with 95% to 97% as singletons. Sequencing input: memory CD8+ T cells sorted from blood. The subset was: CD45RO+ cells pooled with CCR7-negative TemRA cells. The chain uses TRBV29-1 and TRBJ2-1; perhaps TRBD1 as D (6 bases). The receptor was isolated from a man aged 30-40 years in good health. The CDR3 DNA reads as TGCAGCGTTGAAGACCGCCCGGGATGGGGGCACAATGAGCAGTTCTTC. Translated, it gives CSVEDRPGWGHNEQFF.